The clone carrying this T cell receptor (beta chain) has at least ten counts. As yet, its antigen is unknown. Germline values: CDR1 SGDLS, CDR2 YYNGEE. The CDR3 runs 13 residues. The V gene lost 3 bases and the J gene lost 4 bases, with 11 bases spanning the gap. The data stem from a study of Graves' ophthalmopathy and Graves' hyperthyroidism. Study information: Peripheral blood was gathered at the point of initial diagnosis, before any treatment started. Study results and caveats: Clonotypes were expanded in thyroid at above 0.001 frequency, and most also appeared in blood.

Researchers took RNA transcripts and amplified TCR beta CDR3 regions from them. Second-round multiplex PCR followed a first-round RT-PCR using HTBI primers. TCRdb re-called the multiplex PCR reads through MiXCR, storing one row per CDR3 protein. The table lists about 370,000 distinct CDR3 sequences, roughly 18% of them singletons. The genes are TRBV9 and TRBJ2-7; D is possibly TRBD1 (6 bases). The specimen sequenced was peripheral blood. The origin of this receptor is a woman aged 18-35 years with Graves' ophthalmopathy. Here the CDR3 reads CASSGYRDYEQYF. The CDR3 nucleotides read TGTGCCAGCAGCGGATACAGGGATTACGAGCAGTACTTC. The full variable domain, completed using reference TRBV9 and TRBJ2-7, is DSGVTQTPKHLITATGQRVTLRCSPRSGDLSVYWYQQSLDQGLQFLIQYYNGEERAKGNILERFSAQQFPDLHSELNLSSLELGDSALYFCASSGYRDYEQYFGPGTRLTVT.